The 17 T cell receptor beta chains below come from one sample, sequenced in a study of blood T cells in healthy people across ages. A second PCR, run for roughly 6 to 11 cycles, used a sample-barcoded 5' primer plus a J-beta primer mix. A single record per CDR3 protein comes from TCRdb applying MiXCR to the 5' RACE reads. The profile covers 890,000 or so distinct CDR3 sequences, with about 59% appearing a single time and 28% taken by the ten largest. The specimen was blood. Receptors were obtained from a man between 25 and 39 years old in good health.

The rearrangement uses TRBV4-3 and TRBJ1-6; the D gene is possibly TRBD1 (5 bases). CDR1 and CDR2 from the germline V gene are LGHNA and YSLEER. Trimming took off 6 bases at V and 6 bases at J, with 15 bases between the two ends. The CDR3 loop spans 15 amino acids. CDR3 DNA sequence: TGCGCCAGCAGTCAAAGGGGAGAGGGTAATTCACCCCTCCACTTT. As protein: CASSQRGEGNSPLHF.

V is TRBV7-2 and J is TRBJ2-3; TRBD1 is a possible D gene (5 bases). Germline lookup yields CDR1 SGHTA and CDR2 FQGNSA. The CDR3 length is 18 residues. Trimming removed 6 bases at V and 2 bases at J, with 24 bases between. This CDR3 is CASSHPGPTVGPTDTQYF. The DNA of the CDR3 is TGTGCCAGCAGTCATCCAGGCCCGACAGTCGGGCCCACAGATACGCAGTATTTT.

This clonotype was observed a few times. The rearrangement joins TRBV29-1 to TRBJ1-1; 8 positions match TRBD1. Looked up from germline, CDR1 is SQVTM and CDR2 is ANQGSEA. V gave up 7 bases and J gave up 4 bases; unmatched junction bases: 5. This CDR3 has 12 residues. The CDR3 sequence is CSADRGGTEAFF. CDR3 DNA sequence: TGCAGCGCAGACAGGGGAGGCACTGAAGCTTTCTTT.

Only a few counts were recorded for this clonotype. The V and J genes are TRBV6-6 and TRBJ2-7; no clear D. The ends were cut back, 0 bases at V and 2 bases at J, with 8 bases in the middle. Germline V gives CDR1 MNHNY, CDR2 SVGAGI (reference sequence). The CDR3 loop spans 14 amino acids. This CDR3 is CASSYSGRAYEQYF. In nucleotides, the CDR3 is TGTGCCAGCAGTTACTCCGGTAGGGCCTACGAGCAGTACTTC.

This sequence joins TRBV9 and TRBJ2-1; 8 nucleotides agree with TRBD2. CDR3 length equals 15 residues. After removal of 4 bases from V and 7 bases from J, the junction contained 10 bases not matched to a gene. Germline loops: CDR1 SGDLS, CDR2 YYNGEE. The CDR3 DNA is TGTGCCAGCAGCCCACCGGGACTAGACTGGAATGAGCAGTTCTTC. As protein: CASSPPGLDWNEQFF.

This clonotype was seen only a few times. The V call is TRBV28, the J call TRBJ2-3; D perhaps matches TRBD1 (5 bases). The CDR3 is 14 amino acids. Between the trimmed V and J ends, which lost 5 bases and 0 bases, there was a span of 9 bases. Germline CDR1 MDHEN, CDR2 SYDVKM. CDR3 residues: CASSLQASTDTQYF. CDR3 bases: TGTGCCAGCAGTCTACAGGCGAGCACAGATACGCAGTATTTT.

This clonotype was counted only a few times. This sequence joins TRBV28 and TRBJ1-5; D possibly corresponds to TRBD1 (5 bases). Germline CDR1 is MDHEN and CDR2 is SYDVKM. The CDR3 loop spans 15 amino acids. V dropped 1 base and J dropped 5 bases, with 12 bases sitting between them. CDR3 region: CASSLSRAGDQPQHF. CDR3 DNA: TGTGCCAGCAGTTTATCCAGGGCTGGCGATCAGCCCCAGCATTTT.

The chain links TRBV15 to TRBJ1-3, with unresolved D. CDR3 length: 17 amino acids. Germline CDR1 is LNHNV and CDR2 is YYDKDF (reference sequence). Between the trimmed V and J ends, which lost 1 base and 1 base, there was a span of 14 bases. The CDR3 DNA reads TGTGCCACCAGCAGAGGCGAAATTTTACTGTCTGGAAACACCATATATTTT. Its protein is CATSRGEILLSGNTIYF.

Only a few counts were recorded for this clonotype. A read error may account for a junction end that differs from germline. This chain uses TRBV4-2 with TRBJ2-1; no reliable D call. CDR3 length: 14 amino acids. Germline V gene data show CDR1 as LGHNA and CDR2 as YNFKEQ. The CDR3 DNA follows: TGTGCCAGCAGCGACCTGGGGATCTACTATGAGCAGTTCTTC. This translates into CASSDLGIYYEQFF.

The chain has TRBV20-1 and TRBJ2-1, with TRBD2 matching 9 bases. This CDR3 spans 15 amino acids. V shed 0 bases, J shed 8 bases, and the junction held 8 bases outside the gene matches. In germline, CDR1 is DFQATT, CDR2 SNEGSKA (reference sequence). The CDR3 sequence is CSARDGGGGAHEQFF. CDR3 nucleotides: TGCAGTGCTAGAGATGGGGGCGGGGGGGCCCATGAGCAGTTCTTC.

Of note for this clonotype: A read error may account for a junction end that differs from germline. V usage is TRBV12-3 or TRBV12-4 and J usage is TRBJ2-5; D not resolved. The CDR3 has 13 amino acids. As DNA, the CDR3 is TGTGCCAGCAGTTTCAGCGACCATGAGACCCAGTACTTC. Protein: CASSFSDHETQYF.

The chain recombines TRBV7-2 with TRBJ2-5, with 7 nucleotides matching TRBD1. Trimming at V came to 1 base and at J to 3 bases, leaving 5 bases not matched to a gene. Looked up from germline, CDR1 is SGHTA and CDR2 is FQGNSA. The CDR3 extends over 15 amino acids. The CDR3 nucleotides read TGTGCCAGCAGCTTAGACAGGGGCGGCGAAGAGACCCAGTACTTC. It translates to CASSLDRGGEETQYF.

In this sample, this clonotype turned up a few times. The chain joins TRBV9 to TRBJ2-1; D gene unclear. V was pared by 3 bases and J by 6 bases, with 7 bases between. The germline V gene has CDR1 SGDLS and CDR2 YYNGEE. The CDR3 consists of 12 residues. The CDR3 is CASSGQVNEQFF. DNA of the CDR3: TGTGCCAGCAGCGGTCAGGTCAATGAGCAGTTCTTC. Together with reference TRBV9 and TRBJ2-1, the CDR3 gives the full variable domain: DSGVTQTPKHLITATGQRVTLRCSPRSGDLSVYWYQQSLDQGLQFLIQYYNGEERAKGNILERFSAQQFPDLHSELNLSSLELGDSALYFCASSGQVNEQFFGPGTRLTVL.

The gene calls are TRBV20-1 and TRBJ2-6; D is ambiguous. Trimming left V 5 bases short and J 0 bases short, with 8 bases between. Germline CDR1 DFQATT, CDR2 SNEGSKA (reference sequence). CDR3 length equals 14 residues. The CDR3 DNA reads TGCAGTGCTCGTGAGCCCTCTGGGGCCAACGTCCTGACTTTC. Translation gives CSAREPSGANVLTF.

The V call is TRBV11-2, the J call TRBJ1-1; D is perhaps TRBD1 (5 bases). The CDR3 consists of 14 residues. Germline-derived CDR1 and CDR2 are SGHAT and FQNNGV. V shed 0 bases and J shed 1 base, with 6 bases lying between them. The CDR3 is CASSLDGANTEAFF. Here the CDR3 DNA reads TGTGCCAGCAGCTTAGATGGGGCGAACACTGAAGCTTTCTTT.

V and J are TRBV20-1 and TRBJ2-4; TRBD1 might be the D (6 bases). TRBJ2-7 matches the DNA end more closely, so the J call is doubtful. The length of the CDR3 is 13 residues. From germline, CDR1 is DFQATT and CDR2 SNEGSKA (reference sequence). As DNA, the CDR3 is TGCAGTGCTAGTGGTGGACAGAGGCGCGAGCAGTACTTC. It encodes CSASGGQRREQYF.

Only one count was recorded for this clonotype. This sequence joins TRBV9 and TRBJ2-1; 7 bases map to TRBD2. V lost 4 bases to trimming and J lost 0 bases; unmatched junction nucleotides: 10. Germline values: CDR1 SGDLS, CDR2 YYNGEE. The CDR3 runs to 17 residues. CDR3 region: CASSLPVAGVSYNEQFF. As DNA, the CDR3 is TGTGCCAGCAGCCTCCCAGTGGCGGGGGTCTCCTACAATGAGCAGTTCTTC. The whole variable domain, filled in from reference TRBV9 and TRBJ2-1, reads DSGVTQTPKHLITATGQRVTLRCSPRSGDLSVYWYQQSLDQGLQFLIQYYNGEERAKGNILERFSAQQFPDLHSELNLSSLELGDSALYFCASSLPVAGVSYNEQFFGPGTRLTVL.